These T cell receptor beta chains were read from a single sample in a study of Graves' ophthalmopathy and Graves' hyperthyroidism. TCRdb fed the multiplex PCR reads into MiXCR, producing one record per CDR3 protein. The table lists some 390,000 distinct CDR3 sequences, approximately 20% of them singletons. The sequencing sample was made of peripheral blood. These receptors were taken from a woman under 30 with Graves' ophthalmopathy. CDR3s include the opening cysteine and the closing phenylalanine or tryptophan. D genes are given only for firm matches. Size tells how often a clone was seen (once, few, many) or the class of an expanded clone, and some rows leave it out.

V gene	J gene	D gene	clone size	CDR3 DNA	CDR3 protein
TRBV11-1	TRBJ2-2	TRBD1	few	TGTGCCAGCAGCGTATACCGACAGGGGGCAAACGGGGAGCTGTTTTTT	CASSVYRQGANGELFF
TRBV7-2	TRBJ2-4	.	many	TGTGCCAGCAGCCCACAGCCGGGCATTCAGTACTTC	CASSPQPGIQYF
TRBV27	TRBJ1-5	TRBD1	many	TGTGCCAGCAGTTCCACAGGGGGATTCAATCAGCCCCAGCATTTT	CASSSTGGFNQPQHF
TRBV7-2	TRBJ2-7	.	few	TGTGCCAGCAGCTTAGGCTTCATCTCCTACGAGCAGTACTTC	CASSLGFISYEQYF
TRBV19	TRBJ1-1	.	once	TGTGCCAGTAGTAAACAGCTCATGAACACTGAAGCTTTCTTT	CASSKQLMNTEAFF
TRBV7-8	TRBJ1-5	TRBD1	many	TGTGCCAGCAGCAAAAGACAGGGCTATAGCAATCAGCCCCAGCATTTT	CASSKRQGYSNQPQHF
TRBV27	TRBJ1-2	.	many	TGTGCCAGCAGTTTAATGGGGAGTGACTATGGCTACACCTTC	CASSLMGSDYGYTF
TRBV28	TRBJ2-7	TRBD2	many	TGTGCCAGCAGTGGGACTAGCGGAGCCTACGAGCAGTACTTC	CASSGTSGAYEQYF
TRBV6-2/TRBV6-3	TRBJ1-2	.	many	TGTGCCAGCAGTTACCCGGGCCAGGGGAACTATGGCTACACCTTC	CASSYPGQGNYGYTF
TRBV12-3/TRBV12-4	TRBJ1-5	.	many	TGTGCCAGCAATCGCAGGGGATTTAGCAATCAGCCCCAGCATTTT	CASNRRGFSNQPQHF
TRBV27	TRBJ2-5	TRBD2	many	TGTGCCAGCAGTTTATCGGGTCTAGCGGGTCTCTTTCCCCCCGGAAAAGAGACCCAGTACTTC	CASSLSGLAGLFPPGKETQYF
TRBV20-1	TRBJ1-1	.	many	TGCAGTGGCCTGGGGGGCCGTGAAGCTTTCTTT	CSGLGGREAFF
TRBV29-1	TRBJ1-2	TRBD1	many	TGCAGCGTCTGGGACAGGGCTCCAATTAATGATGGCTACACCTTC	CSVWDRAPINDGYTF
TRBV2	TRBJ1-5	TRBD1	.	TGTGCCAGCAGTTTGGGCACCGGGACAGGATATAGCAATCAGCCCCAGCATTTT	CASSLGTGTGYSNQPQHF
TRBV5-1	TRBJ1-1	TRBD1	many	TGCGCCAGCAGCCCTCCCCGACAGGGATACACTGAAGCTTTCTTT	CASSPPRQGYTEAFF
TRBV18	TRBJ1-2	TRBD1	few	TGTGCCAGCTCACCGGGGACAGGGCTCTATTATGGCTACACCTTC	CASSPGTGLYYGYTF
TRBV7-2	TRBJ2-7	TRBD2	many	TGTGCCAGCAGCCCACCCGGGACTAGATCCTACGAGCAGTACTTC	CASSPPGTRSYEQYF
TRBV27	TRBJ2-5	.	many	TGTGCCAGCAGTTTAGTAAGGGGGGAAGAGACCCAGTACTTC	CASSLVRGEETQYF
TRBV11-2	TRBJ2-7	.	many	TGTGCCAGCAGCCCAGGGGGGGACCTTTGGTTCTACGAGCAGTACTTC	CASSPGGDLWFYEQYF
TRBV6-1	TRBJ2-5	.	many	TGTGCCAGCATTCTTCGGGAAAGAGAGACCCAGTACTTC	CASILRERETQYF
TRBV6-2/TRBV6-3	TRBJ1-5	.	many	TGTGCCAGCAGTTACGAAGCGGTGACCCAGCATTTT	CASSYEAVTQHF
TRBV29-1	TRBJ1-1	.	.	TGCAGCGCTTATCCGGACAGGAACACTGAAGCTTTCTTT	CSAYPDRNTEAFF
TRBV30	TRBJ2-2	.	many	TGTGCCTGGAGTGGGGCTCTTGGGGGCCCCGGGGAGCTGTTTTTT	CAWSGALGGPGELFF
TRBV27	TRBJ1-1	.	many	TGTGCCAGCAGCCCGCGCGGGTTGGCGAACACTGAAGCTTTCTTT	CASSPRGLANTEAFF
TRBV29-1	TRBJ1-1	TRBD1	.	TGCAGCGCAGGCAGGGGGCTGGAAGCTTTCTTT	CSAGRGLEAFF
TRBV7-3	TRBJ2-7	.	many	TGTGCCAGCAGCTTGGGGGGCGAGAACGAGCAGTACTTC	CASSLGGENEQYF
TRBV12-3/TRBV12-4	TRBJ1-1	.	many	TGTGCCAGCAGTTTTAGGACGAACACTGAAGCTTTCTTT	CASSFRTNTEAFF
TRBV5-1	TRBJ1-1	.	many	TGCGCCAGCAGCTTGAACCCCCGCACAGGGCAGAACACTGAAGCTTTCTTT	CASSLNPRTGQNTEAFF
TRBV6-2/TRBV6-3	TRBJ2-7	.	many	TGTGCCAGCAGTTACTCGAGGGGACCGGTCTACGAGCAGTACTTC	CASSYSRGPVYEQYF
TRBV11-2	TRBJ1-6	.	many	TGTGCCAGCAGCTTTGAGGGGTCACCCCTCCACTTT	CASSFEGSPLHF
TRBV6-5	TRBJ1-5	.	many	TGTGCCACCCAGAGGGAGAATGGCAATCAGCCCCAGCATTTT	CATQRENGNQPQHF
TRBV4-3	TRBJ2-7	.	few	TGCGCCAGCAGCCCCGGGGCCGCCGAGGGCTACGAGCAGTACTTC	CASSPGAAEGYEQYF
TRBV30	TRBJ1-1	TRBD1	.	TGTGCCTGGAGACAGGGGTGGGCCACTGAAGCTTTCTTT	CAWRQGWATEAFF
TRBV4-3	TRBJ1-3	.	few	TGCGCCAGCAGCCCGGGCCCGGGGGGCCCGTCTGGAAACACCATATATTTT	CASSPGPGGPSGNTIYF
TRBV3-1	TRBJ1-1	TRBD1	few	TGTGCCAGCAGCCCGCCCGGGACAGGGACCTTTAACACTGAAGCTTTCTTT	CASSPPGTGTFNTEAFF
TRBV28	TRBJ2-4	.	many	TGTGCCAGCAGGGGCGGGGTTTATACAGCCAAAAACATTCAGTACTTC	CASRGGVYTAKNIQYF
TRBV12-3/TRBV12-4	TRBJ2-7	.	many	TGTGCCAGCAGTTTAGCGCAGGGCTCCTACGAGCAGTACTTC	CASSLAQGSYEQYF
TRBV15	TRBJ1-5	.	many	TGTGCCACCAGCAGAGTCAATCAGCCCCAGCATTTT	CATSRVNQPQHF
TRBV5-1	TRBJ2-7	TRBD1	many	TGCGCCAGCAGCATTTTCGGGACAGGGACCGGGGGCGAGCAGTACTTC	CASSIFGTGTGGEQYF
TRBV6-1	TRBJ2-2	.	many	TGTGCCAGCAGTCTTTCCTTCACCGGGGAGCTGTTTTTT	CASSLSFTGELFF
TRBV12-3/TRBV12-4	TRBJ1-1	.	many	TGTGCCAGCAGTGAGGTGACAGCTCTCACTGAAGCTTTCTTT	CASSEVTALTEAFF
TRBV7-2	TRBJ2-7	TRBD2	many	TGTGCCAGCAGCAAGACTAGCGGGACCGAGCAGTACTTC	CASSKTSGTEQYF
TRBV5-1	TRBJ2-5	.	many	TGCGCCAGCAGCCCGGCAGGGTCAGAGACCCAGTACTTC	CASSPAGSETQYF
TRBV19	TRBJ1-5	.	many	TGTGCCAGTAGTACGTCAGGGGTCGGGAGCAATCAGCCCCAGCATTTT	CASSTSGVGSNQPQHF
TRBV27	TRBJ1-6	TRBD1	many	TGTGCCAGCACCTTATCCGGGACAGCCTATAATTCACCCCTCCACTTT	CASTLSGTAYNSPLHF
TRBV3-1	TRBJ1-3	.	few	TGTGCCAGCACCGAAATGCCCCTAGCTGGAAACACCATATATTTT	CASTEMPLAGNTIYF
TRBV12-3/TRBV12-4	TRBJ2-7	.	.	TGTGCCAGCAGAAAAACTAGTGACGTGCAGTACTTC	CASRKTSDVQYF
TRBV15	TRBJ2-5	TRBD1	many	TGTGCCACCACCATATTGGACAGGCCAGAGACCCAGTACTTC	CATTILDRPETQYF